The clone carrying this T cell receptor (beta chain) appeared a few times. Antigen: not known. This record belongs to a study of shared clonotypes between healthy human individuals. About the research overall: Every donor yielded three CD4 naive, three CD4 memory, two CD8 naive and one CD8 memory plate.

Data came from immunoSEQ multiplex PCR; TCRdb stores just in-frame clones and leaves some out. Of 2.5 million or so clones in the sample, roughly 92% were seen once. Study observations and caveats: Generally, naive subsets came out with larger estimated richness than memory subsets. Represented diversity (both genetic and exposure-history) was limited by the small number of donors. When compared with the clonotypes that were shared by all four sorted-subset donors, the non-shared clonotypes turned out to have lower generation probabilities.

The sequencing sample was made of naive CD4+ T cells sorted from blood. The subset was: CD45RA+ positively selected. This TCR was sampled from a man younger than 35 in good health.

CDR3 protein: CASSLGTYTEAFF. CDR3 DNA: TGTGCCAGCAGTTTAGGGACCTACACTGAAGCTTTCTTT. The gene calls are TRBV28 and TRBJ1-1, with D possibly being TRBD1 (5 bases). This CDR3 comprises 13 residues. Trimming cost V 2 bases and J 3 bases, with 7 bases left between them. CDR1 is MDHEN and CDR2 is SYDVKM in the germline V gene.